The T cell receptor (beta chain) under discussion was sequenced for a study of blood T cells in healthy people across ages. Study results and caveats: Older individuals had lower TCR beta diversity per million T cells (the decline was roughly linear).

On this clonotype: Its antigen is currently unknown.

Through a sample-barcoded 5' primer and a J-beta primer mix, a second PCR was run for about 6 to 12 cycles. TCRdb used MiXCR to reprocess the 5' RACE reads, holding one entry per CDR3 protein. Of 980,000 or so distinct CDR3 sequences listed, around 48% were seen once; the top ten hold under 15%. The CDR3 has 16 residues. The V gene's germline CDR1 is LGHNA and CDR2 YSLEER. V was clipped by 4 bases and J by 2 bases, with 17 bases between them. Specimen: blood. V and J are TRBV4-3 and TRBJ1-2; D is perhaps TRBD1 (5 bases). The receptor was isolated from a man aged 25 to 45 in good health. The CDR3 coding sequence is TGCGCCAGCAGCCTAAACCCGGGACTGGTGAACTATGGCTACACCTTC. Translating gives CASSLNPGLVNYGYTF.